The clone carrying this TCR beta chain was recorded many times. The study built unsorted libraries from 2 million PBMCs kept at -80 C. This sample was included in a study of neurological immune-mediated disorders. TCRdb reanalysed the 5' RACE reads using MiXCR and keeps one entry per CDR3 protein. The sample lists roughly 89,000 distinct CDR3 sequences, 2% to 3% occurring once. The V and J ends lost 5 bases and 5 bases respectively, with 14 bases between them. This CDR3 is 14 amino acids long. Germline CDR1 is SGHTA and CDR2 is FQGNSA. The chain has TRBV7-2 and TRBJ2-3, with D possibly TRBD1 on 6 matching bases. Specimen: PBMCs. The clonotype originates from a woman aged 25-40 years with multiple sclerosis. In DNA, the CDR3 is TGTGCCAGCAGCGAGCAGGGGTCGGAAGATACGCAGTATTTT. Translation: CASSEQGSEDTQYF.